The T cell receptor beta chain under discussion was sequenced for a study of tumor and adjacent non-tumor tissue in lung cancer. Three rounds of nested PCR, following a modified ARM-PCR protocol, produced the TCRbeta library. TCRdb ran MiXCR on the multiplex PCR reads and lists one entry per CDR3 protein. This sample has around 40,000 distinct CDR3 sequences, with roughly 60% found just once. Remarks on this clonotype: Antigen specificity is unknown.

The CDR3 has 13 amino acids. From germline, CDR1 is SEHNR and CDR2 FQNEAQ (reference sequence). V was clipped by 11 bases and J by 14 bases; unmatched bases: 19. The template was RNA from unsorted bulk tissue. More than 3 cm separated this lung sample from the edge of the tumor. Study-wide points: In normal lung, the top 100 clones were significantly more dominant than in tumor. Significantly higher TCR diversity was found in tumor than normal lung.

The clonotype was recovered from a man aged 50 to 60 with non-small cell lung cancer. The chain is built from TRBV7-9 and TRBJ1-2; 8 positions agree with TRBD1. Sequencing used distant non-tumor lung tissue. Written as DNA, the CDR3 is TGTGCCTGCAACCTTCCATCACAGGGGGGAAATACCTTC. This encodes CACNLPSQGGNTF.